These T cell receptor beta chains were read from a single sample in a study of early T cells in non-severe SARS-CoV-2 infection. Using its own MiXCR run on the 5' RACE reads, TCRdb lists one record per CDR3 protein. The sample contains roughly 83,000 distinct CDR3 sequences, less than 15% of which appear only once. Material: whole blood, obtained at baseline. The receptor source for this set is an adult who was a healthcare worker with PCR-confirmed SARS-CoV-2 infection or an uninfected control (not recorded which). Each CDR3 is given with its conserved first and last residue. The D gene is left open where the match is weak. Rows give clone size only sometimes, using once, few, many, or a class for an expanded clone.

TRBJ2-2 TRBV12-3/TRBV12-4 NA 13 NA CASSGRATGELFF TGTGCCAGCAGTGGGCGGGCCACCGGGGAGCTGTTTTTT
TRBJ2-5 TRBV10-3 NA 17 TRBD2 CAIRDPLAGGGQETQYF TGTGCCATCAGGGATCCTCTAGCGGGAGGTGGCCAAGAGACCCAGTACTTC
TRBJ2-7 TRBV12-3/TRBV12-4 NA 14 NA CASSFHRDSYEQYF TGTGCCAGCAGTTTCCACAGGGACTCCTACGAGCAGTACTTC
TRBJ2-1 TRBV11-2 NA 16 NA CASSFGRAGLYNEQFF TGTGCCAGCAGCTTCGGGCGGGCGGGACTCTACAATGAGCAGTTCTTC
TRBJ2-7 TRBV18 many 12 NA CASSPERYEQYF TGTGCCAGCTCTCCAGAGCGCTACGAGCAGTACTTC
TRBJ2-3 TRBV6-5 NA 14 NA CASSYSYTTDTQYF TGTGCCAGCAGTTACTCGTATACGACAGATACGCAGTATTTT
TRBJ1-3 TRBV27 NA 15 NA CASSNFAGRRNTIYF TGTGCCAGCAGTAACTTCGCGGGACGCCGAAACACCATATATTTT
TRBJ2-5 TRBV5-1 NA 15 NA CASNFLGRGQETQYF TGCGCCAGCAACTTCCTCGGACGGGGGCAAGAGACCCAGTACTTC
TRBJ1-1 TRBV11-3 NA 13 NA CASRGRGNTEAFF TGTGCCAGCAGAGGCAGGGGGAACACTGAAGCTTTCTTT
TRBJ1-3 TRBV20-1 NA 11 TRBD1 CSAKGGNTIYF TGCAGTGCGAAAGGGGGCAACACCATATATTTT
TRBJ2-1 TRBV28 few 18 NA CASSQEGDSTVSYNEQFF TGTGCCAGCAGTCAGGAGGGGGATTCGACAGTCTCCTACAATGAGCAGTTCTTC
TRBJ2-1 TRBV11-3 NA 13 NA CASSLERGASLVF TGTGCCAGCAGCTTAGAACGGGGGGCCTCCTTGGTCTTC
TRBJ2-2 TRBV7-2 many 16 TRBD2 CASSALAGANTGELFF TGTGCCAGCAGCGCTCTAGCGGGAGCAAACACCGGGGAGCTGTTTTTT
TRBJ2-7 TRBV12-3/TRBV12-4 NA 14 NA CASSKDTIAGEQYF TGTGCCAGCTCCAAGGATACGATTGCGGGCGAGCAGTACTTC